This T cell receptor (beta chain) was recovered during a study of CD8+ T cells in alopecia areata. Background on the study: Those treated were given oral tofacitinib at 5 to 10 mg twice daily.

Study results and caveats: Lesional tissue from the scalp (especially in alopecia totalis/universalis) showed higher clonality than normal scalp. It was observed that many expanded lesional clones persisted in scalp and blood during tofacitinib.

Treatment denoted: oral pan-JAK inhibitor, 5-10 mg twice daily. Sorting separated CD4+ and CD8+ T cells out of PBMCs. The CDR3 length is 15 residues. Germline V CDR1 and CDR2: SGHTA, FQGNSA. Losses at the gene ends were 6 bases for V and 2 bases for J; bases not matched to a gene: 5. Regarding this clone: Its antigen is currently unknown.

Reverse transcription of extracted RNA yielded cDNA, which provided the sequencing template. This table comes from immunoSEQ multiplex PCR, and its TCRdb copy is limited to in-frame clones, with some not included. The table records approximately 210,000 clones, over 60% of them present only once. The receptor was derived from a human donor with alopecia areata. This chain connects TRBV7-2 to TRBJ2-1, with 9 bases matching TRBD2. Sequenced material: CD4+ T cells sorted from blood, taken at week 4, from a patient treated with tofacitinib. The CDR3 region is CASRSGGTTYNEQFF. The DNA of the CDR3 is TGTGCCAGCAGGAGCGGGGGGACTACCTACAATGAGCAGTTCTTC.